Here is one T cell receptor (beta chain) with its context. One junction end does not reproduce the germline sequence, and a read error may be involved. These data are taken from a study of blood T cells in healthy people across ages. In germline, CDR1 is LGHDT, CDR2 YNNKEL (reference sequence). The CDR3 is 16 amino acids. It was with a sample-barcoded 5' primer and a J-beta primer mix that a second PCR of about 7 to 12 cycles was run. TCRdb used MiXCR to reprocess the 5' RACE reads, holding one entry per CDR3 protein. The data hold about 1.1 million distinct CDR3 sequences, with roughly two fifths observed a single time.

Sequenced material: blood. This chain uses TRBV3-1 with TRBJ1-1; 10 nucleotides line up with TRBD1. The source is a young man in good health. The CDR3 DNA follows: TGTGCCAGCAGCCCTCCGGGACAGGGGATTCTCTCTGAACCTTTCTTT. This codes for CASSPPGQGILSEPFF.